Below are 3 T cell receptor beta chains sequenced from a single sample in a study of blood T cell repertoires in COVID-19. The table came from immunoSEQ multiplex PCR; TCRdb's copy has only in-frame clones and leaves some out. The sample holds about 170,000 clones, 80% to 90% seen once. The specimen was peripheral blood. These receptors were collected from a man aged 18 to 29 with active or convalescent COVID-19.

The chain recombines TRBV6-1 with TRBJ2-2; a possible D gene is TRBD1 (6 bases). This CDR3 has 15 residues. The germline gives CDR1 MNHNS, CDR2 SASEGT. V dropped 1 base and J dropped 3 bases, with 9 bases sitting between them. The CDR3 here is CASSEGDTDTGELFF. CDR3 DNA sequence: TGTGCCAGCAGTGAAGGGGACACAGACACCGGGGAGCTGTTTTTT.

The gene calls are TRBV5-1 and TRBJ2-1, with 9 nucleotides matching TRBD2. CDR1 and CDR2 from the germline V gene are SGHRS and YFSETQ. The CDR3 is made up of 15 amino acids. With V trimmed by 0 bases and J by 6 bases, 4 bases remained unmatched. CDR3 DNA: TGCGCCAGCAGCTTGGGGCTAGCGGGGTTCAATGAGCAGTTCTTC. This sequence encodes CASSLGLAGFNEQFF.

The CDR3 sequence is CASSPGTGGQETQYF. CDR3 nucleotide sequence: TGCGCCAGCAGCCCAGGGACAGGGGGCCAGGAGACCCAGTACTTC. This rearrangement joins TRBV5-1 to TRBJ2-5; 12 bases align to TRBD1. This CDR3 has 15 residues. Germline-derived CDR1 and CDR2 are SGHRS and YFSETQ. V shed 4 bases, J shed 5 bases, and the junction held 6 bases outside the gene matches.